This TCR beta chain was recorded in a study of CD8 T cells in Susac syndrome (dated by TCRdb to the late 2010s). Looking at the study overall: The study used repertoire sequencing to test whether antigen drove CD8+ T cell activation and differentiation in Susac syndrome.

V has 0 bases trimmed and J has 0 bases trimmed; junction bases matching no gene number 7. The CDR1 and CDR2 encoded by the germline V gene are SGHAT and FQNNGV. The CDR3, from cysteine to phenylalanine, totals 20 residues. CDR3 DNA only is kept here, 60 bases in frame from base 1. A remark on this clonotype: Its binding antigen is unknown. The sample holds no much larger clone one base away, and base qualities are not on file.

The research as a whole found: The number of individuals in the TCR sequencing and HLA analysis was acknowledged as relatively small.

High-throughput TCR beta sequencing profiled peripheral blood CD8+ and CD4+ T cells from healthy donors, Susac syndrome patients and multiple sclerosis patients. Multiple sclerosis controls were treatment-naive patients with stable or active relapsing-remitting disease fulfilling revised McDonald criteria. Bulk CD8+ and CD4+ T cells were purified by magnetic negative isolation, while CD8+ TEMRA cells were enriched using FACS. Blood was drawn into EDTA tubes, processed within 24 hours, and PBMCs were isolated by density gradient centrifugation. PBMCs intended for TCR sequencing were cryopreserved in liquid nitrogen and were subsequently thawed in a 37 degrees C water bath. A purity of at least 90% was achieved for sorted or isolated CD4+, CD8+ and CD8+ TEMRA cells. RNA was extracted using the RNeasy kit, and roughly 0.5 to 1 ug of the RNA was reverse transcribed with random hexamers. TCR beta CDR3 regions were amplified with the immunoSEQ multiplex PCR assay covering 54 Vbeta and 13 Jbeta segments. Bias from PCR amplification was corrected by using a synthetic template baseline for primer optimization and for computational correction. The authors' analysis ran thus. Reads were assigned to V, D and J genes according to IMGT and analyzed in immunoSEQ Analyzer, with only productive sequences retained. Clonality was computed as one minus Shannon entropy normalized by log2 of the number of productive unique sequences. Public and private clones were assessed among the 100 most prevalent clones of each patient and control. Susac-specific clones were defined as absent from healthy and MS cohorts, some 1,000 published viral clones and other ImmuneACCESS disease sequences. TCRdb passed the public sequencing reads through fastp at Q25 and MiXCR, retaining productive beta sequences. Each CDR3 protein appears once, grouped with its most common genes and DNA. The V and J calls were not made by the authors but by TCRdb's processing. The sample table lists 300,000 to 350,000 distinct CDR3 sequences, approximately 90% of them with a count of one. The top ten constitute 0.065% of the sample.

Sequenced material: CD4+ T cells from PBMCs. This chain joins TRBV11-2 to TRBJ2-4; TRBD2 aligns with 14 central bases. This clonotype was sampled from a human donor with multiple sclerosis. The CDR3 reads as follows: CASSLEGTSGRRLAKNIQYF. The sequenced DNA: TGTGCCAGCAGCTTAGAAGGGACTAGCGGGAGACGACTAGCCAAAAACATTCAGTACTTC.